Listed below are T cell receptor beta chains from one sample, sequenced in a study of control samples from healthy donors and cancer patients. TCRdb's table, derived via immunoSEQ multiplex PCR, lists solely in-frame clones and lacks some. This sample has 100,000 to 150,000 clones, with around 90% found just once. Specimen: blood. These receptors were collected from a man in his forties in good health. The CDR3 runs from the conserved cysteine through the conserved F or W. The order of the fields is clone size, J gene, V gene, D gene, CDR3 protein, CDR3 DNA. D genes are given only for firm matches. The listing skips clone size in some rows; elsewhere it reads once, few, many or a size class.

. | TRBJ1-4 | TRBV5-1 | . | CASSSLAASTNEKLFF | TGCGCCAGCAGCTCCCTCGCAGCATCAACTAATGAAAAACTGTTTTTT
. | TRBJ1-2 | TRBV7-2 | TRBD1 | CASSSDRGPYGYTF | TGTGCCAGCAGCAGCGACAGGGGCCCCTATGGCTACACCTTC
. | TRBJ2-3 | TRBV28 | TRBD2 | CATEGTSGFTDTQYF | TGTGCCACTGAGGGGACTAGCGGGTTCACAGATACGCAGTATTTT
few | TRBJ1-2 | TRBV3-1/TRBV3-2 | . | CASSQLNGRGYTF | TGTGCCAGCAGCCAACTTAATGGTAGGGGCTACACCTTC
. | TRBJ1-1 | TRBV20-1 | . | CSASPGVLTSEAFF | TGCAGTGCTAGTCCAGGGGTTTTGACGTCTGAAGCTTTCTTT
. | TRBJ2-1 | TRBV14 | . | CASSLVQANNEQFF | TGTGCCAGCAGCCTAGTCCAGGCTAACAATGAGCAGTTCTTC
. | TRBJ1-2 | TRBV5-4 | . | CASSLIGGHRSYTF | TGTGCCAGCAGCTTGATAGGAGGACACAGGAGCTACACCTTC
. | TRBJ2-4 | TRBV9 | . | CASSVADAHGIQYF | TGTGCCAGCAGCGTAGCGGACGCTCACGGCATTCAGTACTTC
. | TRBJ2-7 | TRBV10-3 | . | CAISEGVAVPYEQYF | TGTGCCATCAGTGAAGGAGTAGCGGTACCCTACGAGCAGTACTTC
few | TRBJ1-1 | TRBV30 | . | CAWRQGEAFF | TGTGCCTGGAGACAGGGTGAAGCTTTCTTT
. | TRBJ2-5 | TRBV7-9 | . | CASSLAVGFETQYF | TGTGCCAGCAGCTTAGCGGTGGGGTTTGAGACCCAGTACTTC
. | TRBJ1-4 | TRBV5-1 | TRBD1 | CASSLGQGALEKLFF | TGCGCCAGCAGCCTGGGGCAGGGGGCGCTGGAAAAACTGTTTTTT
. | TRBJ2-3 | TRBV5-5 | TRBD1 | CASSLHRGLGTQYF | TGTGCCAGCAGCTTGCACAGGGGGCTTGGTACGCAGTATTTT
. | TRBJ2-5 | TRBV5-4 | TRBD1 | CASSPISRTGTRETQYF | TGTGCCAGCAGCCCCATCAGCCGGACAGGGACAAGAGAGACCCAGTACTTC
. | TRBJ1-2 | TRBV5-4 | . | CASSPGREIYGYTF | TGTGCCAGCAGCCCCGGACGGGAAATCTATGGCTACACCTTC
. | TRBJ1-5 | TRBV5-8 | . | CASSLGQLSNQPQHF | TGTGCCAGCAGCTTGGGACAGCTTAGCAATCAGCCCCAGCATTTT
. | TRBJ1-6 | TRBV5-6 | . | CASSLAGGRTLHF | TGTGCCAGCAGCTTGGCCGGGGGAAGAACCCTCCACTTT
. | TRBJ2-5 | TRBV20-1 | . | CSASAGRETQYF | TGCAGTGCTAGTGCTGGGCGCGAGACCCAGTACTTC
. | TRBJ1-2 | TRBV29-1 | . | CSVAGANYGYTF | TGCAGCGTTGCAGGGGCCAACTATGGCTACACCTTC
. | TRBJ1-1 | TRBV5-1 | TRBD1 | CASSSGQANTEAFF | TGCGCCAGCAGCTCTGGACAGGCGAACACTGAAGCTTTCTTT
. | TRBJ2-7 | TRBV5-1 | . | CASSLGAGSSYEQYF | TGCGCCAGCAGCTTGGGGGCAGGGAGCTCCTACGAGCAGTACTTC
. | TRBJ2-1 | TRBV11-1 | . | CASSLAGYNEQFF | TGTGCCAGCAGCTTAGCAGGATACAATGAGCAGTTCTTC
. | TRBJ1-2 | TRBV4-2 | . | CASSQEVRSRGYTF | TGTGCCAGCAGCCAAGAGGTCCGGTCTCGTGGCTACACCTTC
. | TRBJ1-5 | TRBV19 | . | CASSGSVRLNQPQHF | TGTGCCAGTAGTGGGTCCGTCCGGCTCAATCAGCCCCAGCATTTT
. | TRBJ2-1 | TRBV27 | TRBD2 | CASKSGGKYNEQFF | TGTGCCAGCAAGAGCGGGGGGAAATACAATGAGCAGTTCTTC
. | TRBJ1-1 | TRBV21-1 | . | CASSDRAQRAFF | TGTGCCAGCAGCGACCGGGCCCAGAGGGCTTTCTTT
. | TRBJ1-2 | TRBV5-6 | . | CASSLFGPEGYTF | TGTGCCAGCAGCTTGTTCGGCCCGGAAGGCTACACCTTC
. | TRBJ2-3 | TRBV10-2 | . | CASSESSGSPGTQYF | TGCGCCAGCAGTGAGTCAAGCGGATCCCCGGGTACGCAGTATTTT
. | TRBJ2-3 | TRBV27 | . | CASRRTGSTDTQYF | TGTGCCAGCCGACGGACGGGGAGCACAGATACGCAGTATTTT
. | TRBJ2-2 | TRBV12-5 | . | CASGIPRGTGELFF | TGTGCTAGTGGAATACCACGGGGCACCGGGGAGCTGTTTTTT
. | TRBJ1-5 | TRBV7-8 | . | CASSSPLQGIASNQPQHF | TGTGCCAGCAGCTCCCCCTTACAGGGAATCGCAAGCAATCAGCCCCAGCATTTT
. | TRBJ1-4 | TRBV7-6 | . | CASSRGAGTNEKLFF | TGTGCCAGCAGCCGGGGTGCAGGGACTAATGAAAAACTGTTTTTT
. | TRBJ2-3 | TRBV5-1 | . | CATNWGPSTDTQYF | TGCGCCACCAACTGGGGTCCTAGCACAGATACGCAGTATTTT
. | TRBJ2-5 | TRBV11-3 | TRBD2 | CASSLGRGDWETQYF | TGTGCCAGCAGCTTAGGACGGGGGGATTGGGAGACCCAGTACTTC
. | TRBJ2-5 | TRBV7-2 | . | CASSLDRGETQYF | TGTGCCAGCAGCTTAGACCGAGGGGAGACCCAGTACTTC
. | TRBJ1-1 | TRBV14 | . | CASSFGRNTEAFF | TGTGCCAGCAGCTTTGGGAGGAACACTGAAGCTTTCTTT
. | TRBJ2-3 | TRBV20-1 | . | CSAGAADTQYF | TGCAGTGCTGGGGCGGCAGATACGCAGTATTTT
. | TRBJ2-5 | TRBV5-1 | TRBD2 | CASSFDVASGGVLETQYF | TGCGCCAGCAGCTTTGACGTCGCTAGCGGGGGGGTATTAGAGACCCAGTACTTC
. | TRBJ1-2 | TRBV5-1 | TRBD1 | CASSPDRDNGYTF | TGCGCCAGCAGCCCCGACAGGGATAATGGCTACACCTTC
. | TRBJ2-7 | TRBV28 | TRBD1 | CASSLLGQGYEQYF | TGTGCCAGCAGTTTACTGGGACAGGGGTACGAGCAGTACTTC
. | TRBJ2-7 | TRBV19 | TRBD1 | CASSLRQGTYEQYF | TGTGCCAGTAGTCTTAGACAGGGCACCTACGAGCAGTACTTC
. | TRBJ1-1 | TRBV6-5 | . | CASSYLGADTEAFF | TGTGCCAGCAGTTACCTTGGGGCCGACACTGAAGCTTTCTTT
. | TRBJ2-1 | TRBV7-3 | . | CASSLSSPLGRDNEQFF | TGTGCCAGCAGCTTAAGTTCCCCCCTCGGCAGGGACAATGAGCAGTTCTTC
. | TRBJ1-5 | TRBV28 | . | CASSLILGQPQHF | TGTGCCAGCAGCCTAATCCTGGGACAGCCCCAGCATTTT
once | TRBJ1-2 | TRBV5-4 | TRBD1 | CASTGGGGGSSYGYTF | TGTGCCAGCACCGGGGGAGGGGGCGGGTCGAGCTATGGCTACACCTTC
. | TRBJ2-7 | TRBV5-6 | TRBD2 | CASSPGTSTYEQYF | TGTGCCAGCAGCCCCGGGACTAGCACCTACGAGCAGTACTTC
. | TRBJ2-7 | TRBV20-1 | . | CSAREGSEQYF | TGCAGTGCTAGAGAGGGGTCCGAGCAGTACTTC